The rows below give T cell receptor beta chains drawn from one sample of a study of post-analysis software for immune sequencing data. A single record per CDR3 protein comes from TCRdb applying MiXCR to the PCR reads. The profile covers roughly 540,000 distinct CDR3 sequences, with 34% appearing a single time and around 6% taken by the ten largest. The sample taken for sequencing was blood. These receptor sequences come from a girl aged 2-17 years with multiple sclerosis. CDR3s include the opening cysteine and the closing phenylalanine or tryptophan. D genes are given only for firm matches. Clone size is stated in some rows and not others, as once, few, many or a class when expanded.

CDR3: CASSEFVAGNSPLHF; DNA: TGTGCCAGCAGTGAATTCGTTGCTGGAAATTCACCCCTCCACTTT; D: -; size: -; J: TRBJ1-6; V: TRBV25-1
CDR3: CSAIKGHNTEAFF; DNA: TGCAGTGCCATTAAGGGACACAACACTGAAGCTTTCTTT; D: -; size: -; J: TRBJ1-1; V: TRBV20-1
CDR3: CASSGTGGHDYTF; DNA: TGTGCCAGCAGCGGGACAGGGGGTCATGACTACACCTTC; D: TRBD1; size: -; J: TRBJ1-2; V: TRBV3-1
CDR3: CATSRDGALTYEQYF; DNA: TGTGCCACCAGCAGAGATGGGGCACTCACCTACGAGCAGTACTTC; D: -; size: -; J: TRBJ2-7; V: TRBV15
CDR3: CSAGGTANEQFF; DNA: TGCAGTGCTGGCGGGACAGCCAATGAGCAGTTCTTC; D: -; size: -; J: TRBJ2-1; V: TRBV20-1
CDR3: CASSLRLAGYQETQYF; DNA: TGTGCCAGCAGCCTGCGACTAGCGGGGTACCAAGAGACCCAGTACTTC; D: TRBD2; size: few; J: TRBJ2-5; V: TRBV3-1
CDR3: CASSPPVVGTDTQYF; DNA: TGTGCCAGCAGCCCCCCAGTGGTGGGGACAGATACGCAGTATTTT; D: -; size: -; J: TRBJ2-3; V: TRBV7-9
CDR3: CASSLGRGRNEQFF; DNA: TGTGCCAGCAGTTTGGGCAGGGGGCGAAATGAGCAGTTCTTC; D: TRBD1; size: -; J: TRBJ2-1; V: TRBV12-3/TRBV12-4
CDR3: CASSLDHIYQGNGNYGYTF; DNA: TGTGCCAGCAGCTTGGACCACATATATCAGGGGAACGGGAACTATGGCTACACCTTC; D: -; size: once; J: TRBJ1-2; V: TRBV5-8
CDR3: CASFSTDTQYF; DNA: TGCGCCAGCTTCAGCACAGATACGCAGTATTTT; D: -; size: few; J: TRBJ2-3; V: TRBV5-1
CDR3: CASSASSGGVTQYF; DNA: TGTGCCAGCAGTGCTTCTAGCGGGGGTGTAACCCAGTACTTC; D: TRBD2; size: -; J: TRBJ2-5; V: TRBV6-1
CDR3: CASSSLAGGWRNTQYF; DNA: TGTGCCAGCAGCTCCCTAGCGGGGGGCTGGAGAAATACGCAGTATTTT; D: TRBD2; size: -; J: TRBJ2-3; V: TRBV3-1
CDR3: CAISQGAQETQYF; DNA: TGTGCCATCAGTCAGGGGGCCCAAGAGACCCAGTACTTC; D: TRBD1; size: -; J: TRBJ2-5; V: TRBV10-3
CDR3: CASSATGDEQYF; DNA: TGTGCCAGCAGCGCCACAGGGGACGAGCAGTACTTC; D: TRBD1; size: few; J: TRBJ2-7; V: TRBV9
CDR3: CASSLVGTSGADTQYF; DNA: TGTGCCAGCAGCTTAGTCGGGACTAGCGGGGCAGATACGCAGTATTTT; D: TRBD2; size: -; J: TRBJ2-3; V: TRBV11-3
CDR3: CATGAVPQETQYF; DNA: TGTGCCACCGGGGCAGTGCCACAAGAGACCCAGTACTTC; D: -; size: many; J: TRBJ2-5; V: TRBV15
CDR3: CASSRDRGNGYTF; DNA: TGTGCCAGCAGCCGGGACAGGGGGAATGGCTACACCTTC; D: TRBD1; size: few; J: TRBJ1-2; V: TRBV7-9
CDR3: CASSWGRGTGELFF; DNA: TGTGCCAGCAGCTGGGGCCGCGGCACCGGGGAGCTGTTTTTT; D: -; size: many; J: TRBJ2-2; V: TRBV5-8
CDR3: CASSEQETGIYYGYTF; DNA: TGTGCCAGCAGTGAACAGGAGACAGGGATCTATTATGGCTACACCTTC; D: TRBD1; size: -; J: TRBJ1-2; V: TRBV2
CDR3: CAISGSQLKETQYF; DNA: TGTGCCATCAGTGGGTCACAGCTAAAGGAGACCCAGTACTTC; D: -; size: -; J: TRBJ2-5; V: TRBV10-3
CDR3: CASSPGPPPTRLGETQYF; DNA: TGTGCCAGCAGCCCCGGACCGCCTCCAACCCGTCTCGGGGAGACCCAGTACTTC; D: -; size: few; J: TRBJ2-5; V: TRBV7-2
CDR3: CASKASGGAGQETQYF; DNA: TGCGCCAGCAAGGCTAGCGGGGGGGCCGGGCAAGAGACCCAGTACTTC; D: TRBD2; size: -; J: TRBJ2-5; V: TRBV4-1
CDR3: CASSGRTSGGTDTQYF; DNA: TGCGCCAGCAGCGGGCGGACTAGCGGGGGTACAGATACGCAGTATTTT; D: TRBD2; size: few; J: TRBJ2-3; V: TRBV5-1
CDR3: CASSFISYNEQFF; DNA: TGTGCCAGCAGCTTCATCTCCTACAATGAGCAGTTCTTC; D: -; size: -; J: TRBJ2-1; V: TRBV7-9
CDR3: CASSPDADIHNEQFF; DNA: TGTGCCAGCAGCCCGGACGCCGACATCCACAATGAGCAGTTCTTC; D: -; size: few; J: TRBJ2-1; V: TRBV3-1
CDR3: CASSQDRGYTF; DNA: TGTGCCAGCAGCCAGGATCGTGGCTACACCTTC; D: -; size: few; J: TRBJ1-2; V: TRBV3-1
CDR3: CASSLVPNEQFF; DNA: TGTGCCAGCAGCTTGGTACCCAATGAGCAGTTCTTC; D: -; size: -; J: TRBJ2-1; V: TRBV5-6
CDR3: CSGRIRTGGGYDYTF; DNA: TGCAGCGGTAGAATTCGGACAGGGGGTGGCTATGACTACACCTTC; D: TRBD1; size: -; J: TRBJ1-2; V: TRBV29-1